The 5 T cell receptor beta chains below come from one sample, sequenced in a study of blood T cell repertoires in COVID-19. The method was immunoSEQ multiplex PCR; TCRdb's version includes in-frame clones alone and lacks a portion of them. The sample contains approximately 200,000 clones, around 88% of which appear only once. Sample: peripheral blood. Receptors originate from a man aged 18 to 29 with active or convalescent COVID-19.

The chain couples TRBV3-1 (or the pseudogene TRBV3-2) to TRBJ1-1; D might be TRBD1 (6 bases). Trimming left V 4 bases short and J 5 bases short, with 20 bases between. Per the germline V gene, CDR1 is LGHDT and CDR2 is YNNKEL (reference sequence). The CDR3 totals 16 residues. CDR3 bases: TGTGCCAGCAGCCTCGGAGGTCAGGGGTTGGGAACTGAAGCTTTCTTT. Translating it yields CASSLGGQGLGTEAFF.

This clone was seen just once. The chain has TRBV11-3 and TRBJ2-3; 10 positions match TRBD2. The CDR3 loop spans 15 amino acids. Germline V gene data show CDR1 as SGHNT and CDR2 as YENEEA. V lost 2 bases, J lost 4 bases, and 3 bases stayed unmatched. For the CDR3, the DNA is TGTGCCAGCAGCTTAACCGGGACTAGCGCAGATACGCAGTATTTT. It specifies CASSLTGTSADTQYF. The full variable domain, in which reference TRBV11-3 and TRBJ2-3 provide the parts outside the CDR3, is EAGVVQSPRYKIIEKKQPVAFWCNPISGHNTLYWYLQNLGQGPELLIRYENEEAVDDSQLPKDRFSAERLKGVDSTLKIQPAELGDSAVYLCASSLTGTSADTQYFGPGTRLTVL.

This clone was counted a single time. The J gene is TRBJ1-5, the V gene TRBV4-1, with TRBD1 matching 7 bases. The CDR3 length is 15 residues. Germline V gene lookup returns CDR1 MGHRA and CDR2 YSYEKL. V dropped 1 base and J dropped 5; count of bases not matched to a gene: 5. CDR3 sequence reads: CASSQADRDHQPQHF. For the CDR3, the DNA is TGCGCCAGCAGCCAAGCCGACAGGGACCATCAGCCCCAGCATTTT.

V is TRBV18 and J is TRBJ1-3; D not certain. The germline V gene has CDR1 KGHSH and CDR2 LQKENI. Deletions cut 1 base from V and 0 bases from J, with 10 bases between. CDR3 length: 16 residues. The CDR3 DNA reads TGTGCCAGCTCACCACTCTTCGGGAACTCTGGAAACACCATATATTTT. This encodes CASSPLFGNSGNTIYF.

The genes are TRBV5-1 and TRBJ2-7; 8 bases match TRBD1. This CDR3 is built from 14 residues. In germline, CDR1 is SGHRS, CDR2 YFSETQ. V lost 4 bases to trimming and J lost 6 bases; unmatched junction nucleotides: 9. CDR3: CASSHGQGFFEQYF. Here the CDR3 DNA reads TGCGCCAGCAGCCATGGACAGGGTTTTTTCGAGCAGTACTTC.